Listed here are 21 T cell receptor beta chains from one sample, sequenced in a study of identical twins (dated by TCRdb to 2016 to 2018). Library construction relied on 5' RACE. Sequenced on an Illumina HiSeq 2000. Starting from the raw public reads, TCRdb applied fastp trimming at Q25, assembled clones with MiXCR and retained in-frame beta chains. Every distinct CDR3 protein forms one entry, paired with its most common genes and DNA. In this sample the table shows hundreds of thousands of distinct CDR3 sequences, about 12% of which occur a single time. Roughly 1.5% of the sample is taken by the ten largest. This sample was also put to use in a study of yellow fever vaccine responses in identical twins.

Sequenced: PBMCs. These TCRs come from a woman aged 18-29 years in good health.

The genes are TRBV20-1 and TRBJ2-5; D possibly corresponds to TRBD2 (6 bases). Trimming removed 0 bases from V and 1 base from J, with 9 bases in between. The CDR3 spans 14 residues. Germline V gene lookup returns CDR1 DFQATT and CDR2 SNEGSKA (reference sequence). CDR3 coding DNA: TGCAGTGCTAGAGATTTTAGCGGCCAAGAGACCCAGTACTTC. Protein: CSARDFSGQETQYF.

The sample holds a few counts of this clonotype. The chain's CDR3 is CSAREAGGYNEQFF. For the CDR3, the DNA is TGCAGTGCTAGAGAGGCAGGGGGCTACAATGAGCAGTTCTTC. The chain couples TRBV20-1 to TRBJ2-1, with 7 bases matching TRBD1. The CDR3 is 14 residues long. J was trimmed by 3 bases and V by 0 bases; bases with no gene match: 2. Germline CDR1 and CDR2: DFQATT and SNEGSKA (reference sequence).

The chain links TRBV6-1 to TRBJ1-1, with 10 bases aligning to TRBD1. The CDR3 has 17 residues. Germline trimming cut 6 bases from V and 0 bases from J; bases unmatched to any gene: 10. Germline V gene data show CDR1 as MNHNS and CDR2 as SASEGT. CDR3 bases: TGTGCCAGCAGACCATACCCGGGACAGGGGATGAACACTGAAGCTTTCTTT. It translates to CASRPYPGQGMNTEAFF.

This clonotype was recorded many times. CDR3 amino acids: CASGRASGRYEQYF. CDR3 in DNA: TGTGCCAGCGGGCGGGCTAGCGGGAGGTACGAGCAGTACTTC. The rearrangement uses TRBV27 and TRBJ2-7, with TRBD2 matching over 11 bases. Germline assignment: CDR1 MNHEY and CDR2 SMNVEV (reference sequence). The CDR3 covers 14 residues. V lost 8 bases to trimming and J lost 4 bases; unmatched junction nucleotides: 7.

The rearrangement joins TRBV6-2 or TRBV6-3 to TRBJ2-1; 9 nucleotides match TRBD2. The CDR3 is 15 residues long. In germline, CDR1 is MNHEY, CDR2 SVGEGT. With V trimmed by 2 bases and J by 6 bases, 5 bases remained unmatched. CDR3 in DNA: TGTGCCAGCAGTTACGGGGCGGGAGGGGGCAATGAGCAGTTCTTC. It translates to CASSYGAGGGNEQFF.

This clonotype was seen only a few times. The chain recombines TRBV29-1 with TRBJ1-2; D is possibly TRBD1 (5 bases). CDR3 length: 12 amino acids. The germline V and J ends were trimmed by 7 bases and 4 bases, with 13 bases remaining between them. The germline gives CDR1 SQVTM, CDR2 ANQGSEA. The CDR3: CSGGDNGYGYTF. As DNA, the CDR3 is TGCAGCGGGGGGGATAATGGCTATGGCTACACCTTC.

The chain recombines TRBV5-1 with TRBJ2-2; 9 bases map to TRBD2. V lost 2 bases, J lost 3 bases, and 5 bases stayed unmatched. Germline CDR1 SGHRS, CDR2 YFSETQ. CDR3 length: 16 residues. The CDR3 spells CASSLSSGRYTGELFF. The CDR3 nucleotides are TGCGCCAGCAGCTTAAGTAGCGGGAGATACACCGGGGAGCTGTTTTTT.

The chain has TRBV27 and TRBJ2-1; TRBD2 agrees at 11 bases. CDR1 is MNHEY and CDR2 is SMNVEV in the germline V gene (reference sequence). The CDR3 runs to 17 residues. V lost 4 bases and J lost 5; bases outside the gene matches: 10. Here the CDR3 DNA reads TGTGCCAGCAGTTACCTCCCGACTAGCGGGATAAACAATGAGCAGTTCTTC. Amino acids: CASSYLPTSGINNEQFF.

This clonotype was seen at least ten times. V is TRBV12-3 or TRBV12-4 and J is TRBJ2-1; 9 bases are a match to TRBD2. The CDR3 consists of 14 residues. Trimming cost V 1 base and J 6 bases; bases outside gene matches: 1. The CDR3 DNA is TGTGCCAGCAGTTTAGTAGCGGGAGCCAATGAGCAGTTCTTC. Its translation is CASSLVAGANEQFF.

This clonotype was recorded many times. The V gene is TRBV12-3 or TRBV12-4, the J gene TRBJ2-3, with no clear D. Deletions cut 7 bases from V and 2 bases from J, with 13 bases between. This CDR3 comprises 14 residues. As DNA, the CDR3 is TGTGCCAGCAAGGAGAGGTCAATCACAGATACGCAGTATTTT. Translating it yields CASKERSITDTQYF.

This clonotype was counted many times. In nucleotides, the CDR3 is TGTGCCAGTAGTCCGGGACTAGCGGGGGTTTCCTACAATGAGCAGTTCTTC. Translating gives CASSPGLAGVSYNEQFF. The chain carries TRBV19 and TRBJ2-1; 14 bases line up with TRBD2. V trimming: 5 bases; J trimming: 1 base; junction bases outside the gene matches: 4. The V gene's germline CDR1 is LNHDA and CDR2 SQIVND (reference sequence). The CDR3 is 17 residues long.

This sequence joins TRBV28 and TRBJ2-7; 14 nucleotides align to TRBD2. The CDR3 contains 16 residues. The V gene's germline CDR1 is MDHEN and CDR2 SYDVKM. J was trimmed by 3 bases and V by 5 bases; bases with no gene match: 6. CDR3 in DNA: TGTGCCAGCAGTCCAAAGGGACTAGCGGGAGTCTACGAGCAGTACTTC. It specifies CASSPKGLAGVYEQYF.

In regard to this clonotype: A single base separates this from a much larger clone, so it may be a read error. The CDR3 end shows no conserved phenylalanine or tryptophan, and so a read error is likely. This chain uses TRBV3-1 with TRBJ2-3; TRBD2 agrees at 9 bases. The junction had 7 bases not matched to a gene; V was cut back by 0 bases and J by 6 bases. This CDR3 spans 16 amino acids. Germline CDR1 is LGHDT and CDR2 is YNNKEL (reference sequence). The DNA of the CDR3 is TGTGCCAGCAGCCAAGATTCTAGCGGGGTTCCGGATACGCAGTATTAT. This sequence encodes CASSQDSSGVPDTQYY.

CDR3 DNA: TGTGCCAGCAGTTTAGGTCAGTCCGAGCAGTACTTC. Protein product: CASSLGQSEQYF. The rearrangement links TRBV12-3 or TRBV12-4 to TRBJ2-7; unclear D gene. The CDR3 covers 12 residues. V dropped 1 base and J dropped 6 bases, with 7 bases sitting between them.

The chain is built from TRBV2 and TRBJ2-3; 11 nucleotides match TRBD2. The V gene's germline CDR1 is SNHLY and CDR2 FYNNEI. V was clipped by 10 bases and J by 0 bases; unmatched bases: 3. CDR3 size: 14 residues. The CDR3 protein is CATRTSGSTDTQYF. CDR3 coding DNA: TGTGCCACCAGGACTAGCGGGAGCACAGATACGCAGTATTTT.

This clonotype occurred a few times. The CDR3 region is CASSVAPTIKETQYF. In nucleotides, the CDR3 is TGTGCCAGCAGCGTAGCACCCACTATAAAAGAGACCCAGTACTTC. J is TRBJ2-5 and V is TRBV9; D remains unclear. The CDR3 runs to 15 residues. Per germline, CDR1 SGDLS and CDR2 YYNGEE. V lost 0 bases and J lost 3, with 12 bases in between.

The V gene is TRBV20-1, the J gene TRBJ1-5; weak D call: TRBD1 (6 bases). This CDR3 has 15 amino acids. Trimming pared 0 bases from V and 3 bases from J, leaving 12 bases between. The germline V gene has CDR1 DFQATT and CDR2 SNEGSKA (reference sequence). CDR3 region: CSARDRQGPNQPQHF. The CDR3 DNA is TGCAGTGCTAGAGATCGGCAGGGGCCCAATCAGCCCCAGCATTTT.

The CDR3 DNA follows: TGTGCCAGCAGAAACGGACGGAACCAAGAGACCCAGTACTTC. Protein product: CASRNGRNQETQYF. The chain recombines TRBV2 with TRBJ2-5; the D is unclear. Per germline, CDR1 SNHLY and CDR2 FYNNEI. The germline V and J ends were trimmed by 6 bases and 0 bases, with 11 bases remaining between them. The CDR3 has 14 amino acids.

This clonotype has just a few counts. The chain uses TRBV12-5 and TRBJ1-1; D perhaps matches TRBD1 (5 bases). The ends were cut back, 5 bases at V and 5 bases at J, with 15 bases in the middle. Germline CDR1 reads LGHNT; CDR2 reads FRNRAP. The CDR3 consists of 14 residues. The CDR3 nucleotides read TGTGCTAGTGGTCTCCAAGGAGGGGTAACTGAAGCTTTCTTT. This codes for CASGLQGGVTEAFF.

CDR3 coding DNA: TGCGCCAGCAGCCCGGGATCTGAGTTAGATACGCAGTATTTT. It is translated as CASSPGSELDTQYF. The V call is TRBV5-1, the J call TRBJ2-3; perhaps TRBD2 as D (5 bases). The CDR3 has 14 residues. Germline V CDR1 and CDR2: SGHRS, YFSETQ. Trimming shortened V by 4 bases and J by 5 bases, and 14 bases separated the two germline ends.

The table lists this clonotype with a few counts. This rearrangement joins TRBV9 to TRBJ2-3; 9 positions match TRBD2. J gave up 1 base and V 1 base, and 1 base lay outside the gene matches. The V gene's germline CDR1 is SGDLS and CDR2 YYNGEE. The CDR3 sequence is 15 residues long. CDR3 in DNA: TGTGCCAGCAGCGTATCTAGCGGGGGCACAGATACGCAGTATTTT. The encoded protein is CASSVSSGGTDTQYF.